This T cell receptor (beta chain) was sequenced for a study of OX40 agonist ivuxolimab in advanced cancers. Clones were read by immunoSEQ multiplex PCR, and TCRdb kept only the in-frame ones, dropping some. The sample consists of around 50,000 clones, roughly 89% of them appearing once. Germline values: CDR1 MDHEN, CDR2 SYDVKM. Trimming removed 3 bases at V and 5 bases at J, with 17 bases between. CDR3 size: 16 residues. Comment on this clone: Antigen specificity is unknown.

Regarding the study as a whole: Not determined was the antigen specificity of the expanded peripheral T cells.

The chain couples TRBV28 to TRBJ2-1; tentatively, D is TRBD2 (6 bases). The sample was CD4+ or CD8+ T cells sorted from blood, taken in a trial of the OX40 agonist ivuxolimab. The sequence derives from an adult with an advanced solid tumor such as melanoma, head and neck, liver or kidney cancer. CDR3 sequence: CASSFLRERDHNEQFF. CDR3 sequence (DNA): TGTGCCAGCAGTTTTTTGCGGGAAAGGGATCACAATGAGCAGTTCTTC.